Below are 6 T cell receptor beta chains sequenced from a single sample in a study of patients and donors after allogeneic stem cell transplantation. MiXCR, applied by TCRdb to the RT-PCR reads, yields one record per CDR3 protein. Counted here are about 150,000 distinct CDR3 sequences, about two fifths occurring once; the ten biggest clones make up about 50%. Sequenced input: blood, either unsorted or a sorted T cell fraction (not recorded which). These receptors were obtained from a human donor who was either an allogeneic HSCT recipient or a stem cell or donor lymphocyte infusion donor (not recorded which). It is not recorded whose cells these are; they may come from a transplant donor.

This clonotype occurred many times. The rearrangement links TRBV20-1 to TRBJ1-5; TRBD1 matches 11 bases. CDR3 length equals 14 residues. With 3 bases clipped from V and 5 bases from J, the junction kept 3 bases outside the gene matches. Germline-derived CDR1 and CDR2 are DFQATT and SNEGSKA (reference sequence). The CDR3 sequence is CSARDRGLDQPQHF. Here the CDR3 DNA reads TGCAGTGCTAGGGACAGGGGGCTTGATCAGCCCCAGCATTTT.

As to this clonotype: A much larger clone lies a single base off, so this may be a read error. The chain carries TRBV7-2 and TRBJ1-2; TRBD1 matches at 8 bases. Germline CDR1 SGHTA, CDR2 FQGNSA. V dropped 5 bases and J dropped 4; count of bases not matched to a gene: 3. The CDR3 is 13 residues long. The CDR3 DNA is TGTGCCAGCAGCCCGGGACAGGCCTATGGCTACACCTTC. This sequence encodes CASSPGQAYGYTF.

Only a few counts were recorded for this clonotype. The genes are TRBV7-2 and TRBJ1-5, with unresolved D. There are 13 residues in the CDR3. CDR1 and CDR2 from the germline V gene are SGHTA and FQGNSA. Trimming removed 0 bases from V and 7 bases from J, with 7 bases in between. CDR3 coding DNA: TGTGCCAGCAGCTTAGCCCACCGACAGCCCCAGCATTTT. Protein product: CASSLAHRQPQHF.

V usage is TRBV28 and J usage is TRBJ2-7; D gene uncertain. This CDR3 is 13 amino acids long. Germline V lookup: CDR1 MDHEN, CDR2 SYDVKM. Trimming took 5 bases from V and 4 from J, leaving 12 bases between them. The CDR3 here is CASSPRPAYEQYF. The DNA for the CDR3 is TGTGCCAGCAGTCCCCGACCCGCATACGAGCAGTACTTC.

CDR3 coding DNA: TGCGCCAGCAGCCAAGATCGAGGCTACAGCTCCTACGAGCAGTACTTC. Its protein is CASSQDRGYSSYEQYF. The chain employs TRBV4-3 and TRBJ2-7; D not certain. CDR1 is LGHNA, CDR2 YSLEER, per germline. This CDR3 is built from 16 residues. Between the trimmed V and J ends, which lost 0 bases and 0 bases, there was a span of 12 bases.

The gene calls are TRBV7-9 and TRBJ2-1; 11 bases align to TRBD1. This CDR3 is built from 15 residues. Germline V gene data show CDR1 as SEHNR and CDR2 as FQNEAQ (reference sequence). Trimming removed 2 bases from V and 7 bases from J; junction bases left unmatched: 4. For the CDR3, the DNA is TGTGCCAGCAGCTTACCGGGACAGGGGGGAAATGAGCAGTTCTTC. Its protein product is CASSLPGQGGNEQFF.